This T cell receptor (beta chain) was recorded in a study of T cell responses to AZD1222 COVID-19 vaccine (dated by TCRdb to the early 2020s). At the level of the whole study: A total of over 230 trial participants underwent TCR sequencing, of whom some 210 received two doses of AZD1222 and about 25 received two doses of the MenACWY control vaccine. Enrollment into the trials was organized by age into subgroups of 18-55, 56-69 and 70-plus years, and those subgroups contained roughly 150, 30 and 60 TCR-sequenced participants, respectively. The research as a whole found: The whole spike protein was spanned by vaccine-associated CD4 TCRs, and dominant responses were seen in regions 160-218 and 743-854. Participants were mostly white British and included more females than males, and it was suggested by the authors that clonal diversity may have been underestimated. Conclusions about previously exposed vaccinees are limited because only 5 or 6 AZD1222 recipients were SARS-CoV-2 seropositive at baseline. The 56-69-year group was small, and its depth increase did not reach significance, likely because of low power. Because no day 14 peak-response samples were available, the repertoires could be characterized only after the peak T cell response. Epitopes outside the regions mutated in the B.1.351 and B.1.1.7 variants were reportedly recognized by nearly half of the unique spike-specific TCRs. Spike-specific TCR breadth and depth rose significantly after two AZD1222 doses compared with day 0 and with MenACWY recipients.

On this clone: Its antigen is still unknown. Base qualities were left out, and no much larger clone turns up one base away.

V was cut back by 2 bases and J by 8 bases, leaving a gap of 19 bases between them. The germline V gene provides CDR1 SGHRS and CDR2 YFSETQ. Measured from the cysteine to the phenylalanine, the CDR3 is 15 residues long. Just CDR3 DNA is preserved here, 45 bases in frame from base 1. The time point label here, explained by the study, means: about 28 days (+/-7) after the second vaccine dose. AZD1222 recipients whose second dose came at about 4 weeks and those whose second dose came at about 12 weeks were combined into one group, since spike-specific TCR depth and breadth did not differ between the two schedules. Vaccinee samples came from UK trials COV001 and COV002, including a single-blind randomized controlled phase 2/3 trial of AZD1222 (ChAdOx1 nCoV-19) in healthy adults. For TCRbeta chain sequencing, PBMC samples were collected from trial participants at day 0 and at day 28 after the second dose.

The CDR3 regions of human TCRbeta chains were analyzed by immunosequencing. In the paper's pipeline: TCRs in the repertoires were compared against a reference library of SARS-CoV-2-specific TCRs that had been generated with the MIRA antigen-specificity platform. Breadth was defined as the fraction of unique TCRs that were SARS-CoV-2-associated, and depth was defined as the fraction of total T cells that were SARS-CoV-2-associated. Each spike-specific TCR was assigned to its reactive spike region and to a CD4 or CD8 class using the MIRA data. Log10-transformed breadth and depth values were compared by one-way ANOVA with Sidak's multiple comparisons tests. The clones in this table, taken by TCRdb from immuneACCESS, are in-frame only. Not every clone is retained; where verified, under half of the shortfall comes from an unresolved V gene, and the cause of the rest is unknown. V, J and clone size are those of that table, while D and trimming were read from the DNA. The sample profile shows about 150,000 clones; around nine tenths of them were found once. In total, the top ten clones hold less than 3.5% of the sample.

This specimen consisted of peripheral blood, obtained 28 days after the second AZD1222 dose. The source is an adult who received the AZD1222 COVID-19 vaccine. The chain is made from TRBV5-1 and TRBJ1-2; D gene: possibly TRBD1, on 5 matching bases. The encoded CDR3 is CASSLAGTPDYGYTF. The DNA reads as follows: TGCGCCAGCAGCTTAGCGGGGACTCCGGATTACGGCTACACCTTC.